This TCR beta chain was recovered during a study of T-cell memory formation after mild COVID-19 (dated by TCRdb to the early 2020s). As for the study more broadly: TCR sequence clusters from the two donors were largely donor specific. In a couple of donors, T-cell clones that expanded and contracted after mild COVID-19 were followed by sequencing TCRalpha and TCRbeta repertoires longitudinally. The cohort comprised two young, previously healthy adult volunteers, one female and one male.

Overall results and qualifications from the work: From day 15 to 85, contracting clones showed balanced CD4/CD8 phenotypes, whereas a second wave of clones that expanded from day 15 to 37 leaned towards CD4+. SARS-CoV-2 specificity of the second-wave clones peaking on day 37 was not confirmed. Contracting CD4+ clones were located mainly in the CM and EM memory subsets, whereas CD8+ clones were found to be enriched in EMRA. Some responding clones were detected in pre-infection memory, suggesting pre-existing cross-reactive memory T cells joined the SARS-CoV-2 response. Only a couple of mild cases were covered in the study, and larger cohorts including severe cases with pre-infection samples were considered necessary.

Concerning this clonotype itself: The target of this receptor is not known. There are no base qualities to consult, and no much larger clone falls within one base.

Sequences SGHVS (CDR1) and FQNEAQ (CDR2) are obtained from the germline V gene. The CDR3 spans 13 residues, from the cysteine through the phenylalanine. Only the CDR3 part of the read is kept: 39 bases, read in frame from the first base. V is cut by 2 bases and J by 5 bases, and the space between the germline ends is 6 bases. Ficoll-Paque density gradient centrifugation was the method used to isolate PBMCs. The instrument was an Illumina NovaSeq 6000. TCRalpha and TCRbeta cDNA libraries were built by 5'RACE with constant-segment primers, adding sample barcodes and unique molecular identifiers. Trizol reagent was used to extract RNA from every sample. Amplification of the libraries took two PCR steps, and the second step added a second sample barcode plus Illumina TruSeq adapters. Libraries were sequenced on an Illumina NovaSeq with 2 x 150 bp paired-end reads. The study's own analysis went as follows. Demultiplexing of reads and collapsing into UMI-guided consensus sequences were performed with migec v1.2.7. Using mixcr v2.1.11, the UMI consensuses were aligned to TRA and TRB V and J templates and assembled into clonotypes. A clonotype was counted as expanded or contracted only if both edgeR and NoisET called the change significant, with noise models trained on biological replicates. For edgeR calls, the cutoffs were a false discovery rate-adjusted p below 0.01 and a log2 fold-change threshold of 1. As an exploratory analysis of dynamics, PCA with hierarchical clustering was applied to max-normalized trajectories of the 1000 most abundant clonotypes. Each responding clone was given a CD4 or CD8 phenotype based on the CD4+ and CD8+ repertoires, which had been sequenced separately. Using fastp at Q25 and MiXCR, TCRdb reprocessed the public reads and kept productive beta chains. Each entry is one CDR3 protein sequence, shown with its most common DNA and genes. TCRdb, not the original authors, processed these V and J calls. This sample has 170,000 or so distinct CDR3 sequences in its table, and about 22% of those were observed once. The top ten clonotypes cover under 30% of the sample.

Recombination connected TRBV7-8 to TRBJ2-2, with the identity of the D gene unclear. The sequence derives from an adult woman who had mild COVID-19 (a few samples of this study predate the infection). The sample titles of this study are shuffled in the database, so cell type and time point are left out; the donor was told from shared clones. The source material was PBMCs or a T cell subset sorted from them (not recorded which). The DNA sequence is TGTGCCAGCAGCTTATTTAGTACCGGGGAGCTGTTTTTT. The encoded protein is CASSLFSTGELFF.